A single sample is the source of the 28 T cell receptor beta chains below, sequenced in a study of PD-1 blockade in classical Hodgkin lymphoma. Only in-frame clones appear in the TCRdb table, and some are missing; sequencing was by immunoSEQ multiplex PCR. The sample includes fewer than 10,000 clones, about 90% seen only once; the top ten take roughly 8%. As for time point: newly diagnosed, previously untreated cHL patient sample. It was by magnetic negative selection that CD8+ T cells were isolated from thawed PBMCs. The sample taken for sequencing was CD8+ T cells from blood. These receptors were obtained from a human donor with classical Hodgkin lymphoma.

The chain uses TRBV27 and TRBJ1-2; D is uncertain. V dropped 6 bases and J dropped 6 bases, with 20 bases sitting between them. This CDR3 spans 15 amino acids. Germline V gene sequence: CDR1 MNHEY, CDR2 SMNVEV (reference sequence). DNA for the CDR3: TGTGCCAGCAGGGGCAGTGCCTACTCGAGGGATGGCTACACCTTC. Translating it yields CASRGSAYSRDGYTF.

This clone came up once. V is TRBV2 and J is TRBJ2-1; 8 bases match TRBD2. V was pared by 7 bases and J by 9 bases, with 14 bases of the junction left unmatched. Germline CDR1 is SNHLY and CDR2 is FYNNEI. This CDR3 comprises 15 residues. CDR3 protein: CASIWAGTSNREQFF. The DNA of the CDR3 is TGTGCCAGCATTTGGGCCGGGACTAGTAATCGTGAGCAGTTCTTC.

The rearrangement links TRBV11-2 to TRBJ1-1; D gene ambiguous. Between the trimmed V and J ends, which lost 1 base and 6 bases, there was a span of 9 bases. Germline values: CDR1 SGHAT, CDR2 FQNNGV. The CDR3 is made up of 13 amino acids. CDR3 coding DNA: TGTGCCAGCAGCTTAGTTCGTTCCGCTGAAGCTTTCTTT. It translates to CASSLVRSAEAFF. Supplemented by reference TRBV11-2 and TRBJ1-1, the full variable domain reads EAGVAQSPRYKIIEKRQSVAFWCNPISGHATLYWYQQILGQGPKLLIQFQNNGVVDDSQLPKDRFSAERLKGVDSTLKIQPAKLEDSAVYLCASSLVRSAEAFFGQGTRLTVV.

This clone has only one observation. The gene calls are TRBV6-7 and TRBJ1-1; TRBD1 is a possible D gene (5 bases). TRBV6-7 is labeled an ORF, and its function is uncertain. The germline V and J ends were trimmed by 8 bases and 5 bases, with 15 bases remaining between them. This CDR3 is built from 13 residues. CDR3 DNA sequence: TGTGCCAGCGAGCCCTATGGGGGGACTGAAGCTTTCTTT. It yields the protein CASEPYGGTEAFF.

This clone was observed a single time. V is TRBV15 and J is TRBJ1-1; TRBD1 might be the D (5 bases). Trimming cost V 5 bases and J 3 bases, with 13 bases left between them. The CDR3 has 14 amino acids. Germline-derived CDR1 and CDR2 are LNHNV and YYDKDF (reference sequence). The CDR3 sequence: CATSPSGGDTEAFF. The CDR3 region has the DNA TGTGCCACCAGCCCCTCTGGAGGGGACACTGAAGCTTTCTTT.

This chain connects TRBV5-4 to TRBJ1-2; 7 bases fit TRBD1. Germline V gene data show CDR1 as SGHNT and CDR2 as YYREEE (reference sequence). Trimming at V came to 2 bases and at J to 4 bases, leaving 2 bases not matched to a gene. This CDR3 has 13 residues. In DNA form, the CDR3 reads TGTGCCAGCAGCTTTCAGGGGGGCTATGGCTACACCTTC. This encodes CASSFQGGYGYTF.

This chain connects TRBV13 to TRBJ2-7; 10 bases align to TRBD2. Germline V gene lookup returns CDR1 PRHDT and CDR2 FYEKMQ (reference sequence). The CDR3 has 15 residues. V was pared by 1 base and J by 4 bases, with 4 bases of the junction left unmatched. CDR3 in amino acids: CASSLVAGGTYEQYF. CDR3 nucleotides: TGTGCCAGCAGCTTAGTAGCGGGGGGCACGTACGAGCAGTACTTC.

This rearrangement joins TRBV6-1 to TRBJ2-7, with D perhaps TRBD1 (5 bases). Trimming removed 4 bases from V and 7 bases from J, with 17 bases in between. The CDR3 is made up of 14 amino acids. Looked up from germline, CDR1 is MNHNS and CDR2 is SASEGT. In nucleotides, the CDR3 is TGTGCCAGCAGTGTACCCTTAGGGGCTCGTGAGCAGTACTTC. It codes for CASSVPLGAREQYF.

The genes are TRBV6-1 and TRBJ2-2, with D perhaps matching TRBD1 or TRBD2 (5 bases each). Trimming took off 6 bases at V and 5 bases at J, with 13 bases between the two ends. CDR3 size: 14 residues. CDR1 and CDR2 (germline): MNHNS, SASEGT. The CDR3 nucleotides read TGTGCCAGCAGGAGGGGCATTCGGACCGGGGAGCTGTTTTTT. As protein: CASRRGIRTGELFF.

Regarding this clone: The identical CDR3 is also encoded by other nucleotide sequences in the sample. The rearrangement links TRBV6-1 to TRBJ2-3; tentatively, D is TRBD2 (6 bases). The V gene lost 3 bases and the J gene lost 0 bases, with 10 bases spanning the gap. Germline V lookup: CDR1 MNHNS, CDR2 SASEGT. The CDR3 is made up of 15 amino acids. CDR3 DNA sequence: TGTGCCAGCAGTGATTACGCGGGGAGCACAGATACGCAGTATTTT. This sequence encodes CASSDYAGSTDTQYF.

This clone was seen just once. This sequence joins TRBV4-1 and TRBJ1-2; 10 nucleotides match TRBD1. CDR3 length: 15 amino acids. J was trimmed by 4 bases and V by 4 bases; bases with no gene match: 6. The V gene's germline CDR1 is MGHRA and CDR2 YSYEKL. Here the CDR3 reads CASSRETGGGYGYTF. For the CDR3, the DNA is TGCGCCAGCAGCCGAGAGACAGGGGGCGGCTATGGCTACACCTTC.

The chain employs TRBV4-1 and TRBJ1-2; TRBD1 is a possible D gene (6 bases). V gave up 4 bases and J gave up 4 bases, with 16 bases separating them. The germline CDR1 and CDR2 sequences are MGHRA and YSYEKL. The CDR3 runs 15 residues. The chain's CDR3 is CASSPTEGQIYGYTF. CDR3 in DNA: TGCGCCAGCAGCCCGACAGAAGGACAGATCTATGGCTACACCTTC.

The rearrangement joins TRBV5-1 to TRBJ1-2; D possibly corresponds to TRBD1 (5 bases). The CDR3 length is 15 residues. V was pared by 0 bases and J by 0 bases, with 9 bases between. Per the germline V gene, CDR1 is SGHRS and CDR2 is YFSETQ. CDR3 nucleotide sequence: TGCGCCAGCAGCTTGGGGGGGTTGGCTAACTATGGCTACACCTTC. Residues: CASSLGGLANYGYTF.

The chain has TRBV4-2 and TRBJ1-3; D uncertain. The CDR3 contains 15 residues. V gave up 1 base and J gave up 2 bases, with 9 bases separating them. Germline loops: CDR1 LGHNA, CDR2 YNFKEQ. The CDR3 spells CASSQGGNAGNTIYF. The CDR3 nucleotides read TGTGCCAGCAGCCAAGGAGGGAATGCTGGAAACACCATATATTTT.

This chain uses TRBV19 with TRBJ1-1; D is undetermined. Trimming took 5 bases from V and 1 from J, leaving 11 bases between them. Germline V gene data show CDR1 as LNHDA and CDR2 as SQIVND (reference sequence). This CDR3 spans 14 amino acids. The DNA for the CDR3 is TGTGCCAGTAGTTCCAAGGAAGCGAACACTGAAGCTTTCTTT. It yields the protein CASSSKEANTEAFF.

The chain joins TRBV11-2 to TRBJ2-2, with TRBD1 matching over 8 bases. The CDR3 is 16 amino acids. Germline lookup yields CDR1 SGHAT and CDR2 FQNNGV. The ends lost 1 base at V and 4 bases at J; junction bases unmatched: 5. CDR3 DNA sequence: TGTGCCAGCAGCTTAGCGGGACAGGCGTTCACCGGGGAGCTGTTTTTT. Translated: CASSLAGQAFTGELFF.

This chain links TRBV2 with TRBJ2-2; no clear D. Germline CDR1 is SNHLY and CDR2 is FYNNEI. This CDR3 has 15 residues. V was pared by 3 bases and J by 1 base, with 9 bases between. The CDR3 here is CASSDPGVNTGELFF. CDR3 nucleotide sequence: TGTGCCAGCAGTGACCCCGGAGTGAACACCGGGGAGCTGTTTTTT. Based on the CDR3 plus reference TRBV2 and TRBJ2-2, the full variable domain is EPEVTQTPSHQVTQMGQEVILRCVPISNHLYFYWYRQILGQKVEFLVSFYNNEISEKSEIFDDQFSVERPDGSNFTLKIRSTKLEDSAMYFCASSDPGVNTGELFFGEGSRLTVL.

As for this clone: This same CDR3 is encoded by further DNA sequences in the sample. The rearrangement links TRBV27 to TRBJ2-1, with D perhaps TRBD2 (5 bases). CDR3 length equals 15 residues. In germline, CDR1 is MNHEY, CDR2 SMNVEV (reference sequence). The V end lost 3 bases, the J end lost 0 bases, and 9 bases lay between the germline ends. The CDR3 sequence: CASSFLGGSYNEQFF. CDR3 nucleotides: TGTGCCAGCAGTTTTCTCGGAGGCTCCTACAATGAGCAGTTCTTC.

The CDR3 loop is CAISESWQSGKAYNEQFF. The CDR3 DNA follows: TGTGCCATCAGTGAGTCATGGCAATCGGGAAAGGCATACAATGAGCAGTTCTTC. The chain combines TRBV10-3 with TRBJ2-1; D may be TRBD2 (5 bases). Trimming left V 0 bases short and J 4 bases short, with 19 bases between. CDR3 size: 18 residues. CDR1 ENHRY and CDR2 SYGVKD come from the germline V gene.

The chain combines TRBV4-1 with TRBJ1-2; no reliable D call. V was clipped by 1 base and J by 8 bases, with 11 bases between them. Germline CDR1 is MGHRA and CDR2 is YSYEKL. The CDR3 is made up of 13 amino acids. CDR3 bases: TGCGCCAGCAGCCAAGTGGGAGGCTTGGGCTACACCTTC. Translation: CASSQVGGLGYTF.

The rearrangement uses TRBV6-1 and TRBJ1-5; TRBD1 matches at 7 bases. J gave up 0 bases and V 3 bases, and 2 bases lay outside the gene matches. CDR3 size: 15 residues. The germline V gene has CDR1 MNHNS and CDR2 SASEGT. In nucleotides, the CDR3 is TGTGCCAGCAGTGAGAGACAGGGTAGCAATCAGCCCCAGCATTTT. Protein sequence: CASSERQGSNQPQHF.

CDR3 sequence (DNA): TGTGCCAGCAGCTTAGTTAGGGGTTCCGAGCAGTACTTC. Translation: CASSLVRGSEQYF. This rearrangement joins TRBV7-2 to TRBJ2-7, with D possibly being TRBD1 (5 bases). The germline gives CDR1 SGHTA, CDR2 FQGNSA. V gave up 1 base and J gave up 6 bases, with 10 bases separating them. The CDR3 contains 13 residues.

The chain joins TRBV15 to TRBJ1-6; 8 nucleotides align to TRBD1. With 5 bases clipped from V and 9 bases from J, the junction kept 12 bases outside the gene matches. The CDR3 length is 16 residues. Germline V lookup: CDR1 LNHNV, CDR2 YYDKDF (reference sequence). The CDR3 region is CATSHRTGLMSSPLHF. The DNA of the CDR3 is TGTGCCACCAGCCACCGGACAGGGCTGATGAGTTCACCCCTCCACTTT.

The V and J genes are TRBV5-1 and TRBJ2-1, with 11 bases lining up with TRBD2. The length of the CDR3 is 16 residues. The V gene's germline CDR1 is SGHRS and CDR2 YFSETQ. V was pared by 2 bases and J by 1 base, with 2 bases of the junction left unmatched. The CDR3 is CASSFTSGRSYNEQFF. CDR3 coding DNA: TGCGCCAGCAGCTTTACTAGCGGGAGATCCTACAATGAGCAGTTCTTC.

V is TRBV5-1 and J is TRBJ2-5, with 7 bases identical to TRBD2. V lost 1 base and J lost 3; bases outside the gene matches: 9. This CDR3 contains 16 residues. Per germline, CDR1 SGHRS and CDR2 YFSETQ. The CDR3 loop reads CASSLWLAGDEETQYF. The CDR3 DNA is TGCGCCAGCAGCTTGTGGTTAGCGGGTGATGAAGAGACCCAGTACTTC.

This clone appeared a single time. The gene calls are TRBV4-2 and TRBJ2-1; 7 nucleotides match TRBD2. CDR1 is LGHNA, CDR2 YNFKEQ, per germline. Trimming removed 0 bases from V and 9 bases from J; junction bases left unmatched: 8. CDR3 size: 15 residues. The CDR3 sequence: CASSQDGGVGIEQFF. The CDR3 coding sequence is TGTGCCAGCAGCCAAGATGGGGGGGTTGGCATTGAGCAGTTCTTC.

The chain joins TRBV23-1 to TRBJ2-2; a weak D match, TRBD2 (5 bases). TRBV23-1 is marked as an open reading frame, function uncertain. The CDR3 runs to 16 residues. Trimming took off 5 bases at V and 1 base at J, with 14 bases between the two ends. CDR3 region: CASSTPPGKNTGELFF. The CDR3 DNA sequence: TGCGCCAGCAGTACACCGCCGGGGAAGAACACCGGGGAGCTGTTTTTT.

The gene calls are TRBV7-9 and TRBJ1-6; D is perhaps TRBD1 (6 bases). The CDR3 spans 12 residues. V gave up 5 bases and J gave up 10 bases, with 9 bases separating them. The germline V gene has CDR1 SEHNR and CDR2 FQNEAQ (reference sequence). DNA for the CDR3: TGTGCCAGCAGCGTACAGGGATCACCCCTCCACTTT. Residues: CASSVQGSPLHF. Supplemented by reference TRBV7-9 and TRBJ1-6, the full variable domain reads DTGVSQNPRHKITKRGQNVTFRCDPISEHNRLYWYRQTLGQGPEFLTYFQNEAQLEKSRLLSDRFSAERPKGSFSTLEIQRTEQGDSAMYLCASSVQGSPLHFGNGTRLTVT.